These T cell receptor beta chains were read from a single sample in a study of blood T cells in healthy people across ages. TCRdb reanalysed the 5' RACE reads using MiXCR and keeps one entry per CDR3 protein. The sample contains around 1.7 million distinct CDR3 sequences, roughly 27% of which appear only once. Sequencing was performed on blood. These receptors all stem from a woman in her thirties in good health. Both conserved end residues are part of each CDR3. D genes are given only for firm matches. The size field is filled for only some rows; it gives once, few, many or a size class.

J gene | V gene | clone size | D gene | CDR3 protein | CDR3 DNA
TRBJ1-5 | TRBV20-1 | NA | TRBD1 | CSATTGEENQPQHF | TGCAGTGCTACCACAGGGGAGGAAAATCAGCCCCAGCATTTT
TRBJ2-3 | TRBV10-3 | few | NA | CAISEQGMDDTQYF | TGTGCCATCAGTGAGCAGGGGATGGATGATACGCAGTATTTT
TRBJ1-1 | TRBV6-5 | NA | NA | CASLRGTGQNTEAFF | TGTGCCAGCCTTAGGGGGACGGGTCAGAACACTGAAGCTTTCTTT
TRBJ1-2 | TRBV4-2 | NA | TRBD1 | CASSQDLDRNGYTF | TGTGCCAGCAGCCAAGATTTGGACAGGAACGGCTACACCTTC
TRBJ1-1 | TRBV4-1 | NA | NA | CASSPLRRGNTEAFF | TGCGCCAGCAGCCCCCTGCGGAGGGGGAACACTGAAGCTTTCTTT
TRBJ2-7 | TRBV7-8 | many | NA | CASSDSRKYEQYF | TGTGCCAGCAGCGACTCCAGGAAATACGAGCAGTACTTC
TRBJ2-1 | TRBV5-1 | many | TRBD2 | CASSRRAGESGEQFF | TGCGCCAGCAGCCGGCGGGCGGGGGAGAGTGGTGAGCAGTTCTTC
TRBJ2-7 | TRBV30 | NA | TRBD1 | CAWSPGTGYSYEQYF | TGTGCCTGGAGTCCCGGGACAGGCTACTCCTACGAGCAGTACTTC
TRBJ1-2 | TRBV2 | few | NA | CASSEGAENYGYTF | TGTGCCAGCAGTGAAGGGGCAGAAAACTATGGCTACACCTTC
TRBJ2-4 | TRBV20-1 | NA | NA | CSARVAGGSRGYF | NA
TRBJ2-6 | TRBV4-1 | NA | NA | CASRKTPFPGANVLTF | TGCGCCAGCAGAAAGACCCCCTTTCCTGGGGCCAACGTCCTGACTTTC
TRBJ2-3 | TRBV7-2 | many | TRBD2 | CASSFALAGNTDTQYF | TGTGCCAGCAGCTTCGCTCTAGCGGGGAACACAGATACGCAGTATTTT
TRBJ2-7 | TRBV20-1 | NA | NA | CSADSPTSYEQYF | TGCAGTGCCGATAGTCCCACTTCCTACGAGCAGTACTTC
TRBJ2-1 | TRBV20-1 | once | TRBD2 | CSARETAGTSVDNEQFF | TGCAGTGCTAGGGAGACCGCCGGGACTAGCGTGGACAATGAGCAGTTCTTC
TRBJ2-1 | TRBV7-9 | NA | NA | CASSPPVGTSNNEQFF | TGTGCCAGCAGCCCCCCTGTGGGGACTTCTAACAATGAGCAGTTCTTC
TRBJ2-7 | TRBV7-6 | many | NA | CASSLGSETYEQYF | TGTGCCAGCAGCTTAGGTTCGGAAACCTACGAGCAGTACTTC
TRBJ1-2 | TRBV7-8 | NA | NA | CASSTRGLYGYTF | TGTGCCAGCAGCACCCGGGGGTTGTATGGCTACACCTTC
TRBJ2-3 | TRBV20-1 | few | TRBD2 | CSARPLAGKDTQYF | TGCAGTGCTAGACCGCTAGCGGGAAAGGATACGCAGTATTTT
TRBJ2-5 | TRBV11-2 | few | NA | CASSLVGGAATQYF | TGTGCCAGCAGCTTAGTTGGGGGGGCCGCTACCCAGTACTTC
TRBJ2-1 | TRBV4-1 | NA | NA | CASSQEGVSYNEQFF | TGCGCCAGCAGCCAAGAGGGTGTCTCCTACAATGAGCAGTTCTTC
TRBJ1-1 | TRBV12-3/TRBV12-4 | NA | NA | CASSSMTVGGTEAFF | TGTGCCAGCAGTTCCATGACAGTCGGCGGCACTGAAGCTTTCTTT
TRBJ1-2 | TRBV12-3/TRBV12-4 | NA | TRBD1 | CASSPKGADRAGLMYYGYTF | TGTGCCAGCAGTCCAAAAGGAGCGGACAGGGCCGGTTTAATGTACTATGGCTACACCTTC
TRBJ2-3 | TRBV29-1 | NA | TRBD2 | CSAEGQRGGRADTQYF | TGCAGCGCCGAAGGGCAGCGGGGGGGCCGGGCAGATACGCAGTATTTT
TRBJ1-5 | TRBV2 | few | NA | CASMGDSNQPQHF | TGTGCCAGCATGGGGGATAGCAATCAGCCCCAGCATTTT
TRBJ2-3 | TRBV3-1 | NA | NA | CASSPRGAADTQYF | TGTGCCAGCAGCCCCCGGGGGGCGGCAGATACGCAGTATTTT
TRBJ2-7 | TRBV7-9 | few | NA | CASTSRSYEQYF | TGTGCCAGCACCTCGCGCAGCTACGAGCAGTACTTC
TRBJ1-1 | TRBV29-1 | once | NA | CSGRVVNTEAFF | TGCAGCGGCAGGGTTGTGAACACTGAAGCTTTCTTT
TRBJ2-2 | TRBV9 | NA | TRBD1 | CASSVVEGATGELFF | TGTGCCAGCAGCGTAGTTGAGGGGGCCACCGGGGAGCTGTTTTTT
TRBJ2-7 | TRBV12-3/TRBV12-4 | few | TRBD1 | CASSIHRGRDEQYF | TGTGCCAGCAGCATTCACAGGGGGCGCGACGAGCAGTACTTC
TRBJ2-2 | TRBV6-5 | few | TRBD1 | CASSLKNGQGGELFF | TGTGCCAGCAGCCTTAAAAATGGACAGGGAGGGGAGCTGTTTTTT
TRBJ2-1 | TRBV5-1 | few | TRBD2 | CASSPSGASADEQFF | TGCGCCAGCAGCCCTAGCGGAGCCAGCGCCGATGAGCAGTTCTTC